This T cell receptor beta chain was documented in a study of T cells in localized non-small cell lung cancer. Study-level results: Uninvolved adjacent lung had the highest recorded T cell clonality, with tumor below it.

Method: immunoSEQ multiplex PCR; TCRdb's copy keeps in-frame clones and lacks some. The sample yields roughly 34,000 clones, around 86% seen once. Concerning this clone itself: Its target is unknown.

Between the trimmed V and J ends, which lost 2 bases and 8 bases, there was a span of 29 bases. The CDR3 spans 19 residues. The germline V gene encodes CDR1 SGDLS and CDR2 YYNGEE. The clonotype originates from a male donor older than 55 with stage III lung adenocarcinoma. This chain links TRBV9 with TRBJ2-1; perhaps D is TRBD1 or TRBD2 (6 bases each). Sample: peripheral blood, taken before any cancer treatment. CDR3 loop: CASSVRYREVLGTTDEQFF. CDR3 coding DNA: TGTGCCAGCAGCGTCCGGTACAGGGAGGTTTTAGGTACTACCGATGAGCAGTTCTTC.